This T cell receptor beta chain comes out of a study of CD8+CD57+ T cells in acquired aplastic anemia (dated by TCRdb to 2016 to 2018). Broadly, across the study: On average, sorted CD4+ and CD8+ cells yielded 3.2 ug of extracted DNA, with a range of roughly 0.17 to 30 ug. Healthy donor samples averaged approximately 10 million reads for CD4+ and fewer than 12 million for CD8+ cells.

CDR1 and CDR2 were assigned from the germline V gene as MNHEY and SVGEGT. The germline ends are 28 bases apart after V is trimmed by 5 bases and J by 8 bases. The CDR3 spans 19 residues, from the cysteine through the phenylalanine. The entry retains the CDR3 DNA only, 57 bases that are in frame from base 1. The study deep-sequenced TCR repertoires of sorted CD4+ and CD8+ blood T cells from severe aplastic anemia patients and healthy subjects. Ficoll-Paque density gradient centrifugation was used to isolate peripheral blood mononuclear cells. Before DNA extraction, CD4+ and CD8+ T cells were sorted by FACS or by magnetic beads. Profiling of TCR beta VDJ combinations and CDR3 sequences used genomic DNA as the template. TCR repertoire sequencing was run on an Illumina HiSeq 2000. The study's own analysis went as follows. Repertoire assessment relied on Simpson's diversity index, CDR3 size and DJ length profiles, and TRBV/TRBJ rearrangement plots. The immunodominant clone was defined as the most abundant DNA sequence in deep sequencing data. CDR3 amino acid sequences were checked for sharing between subjects and were compared against published repertoires and the VDJdb database. TCRdb redid the processing of the public reads, applying fastp at Q25 and MiXCR, and retained in-frame beta chains. Rows matching on CDR3 protein sequence are summarized as one entry with the most common DNA and genes. The V and J calls were not made by the authors but by TCRdb's processing. This sample is represented by approximately 99,000 distinct CDR3 sequences; around 53% of them were singletons. The top ten clonotypes cover 25% to 35% of the sample.

Here is what the overall study found, with its caveats: Roughly 30 CD8+ CDR3 sequences were shared between patients and controls but appeared highly expressed in patients and within their immunodominant clones. CD8+ Simpson's diversity did not differ significantly between patients and healthy controls (P=0.060).

Ten or more counts support this clonotype. Which antigen it targets is not known. No base qualities exist here, and no much larger clone lies one base off it. Sequencing input: sorted CD4+, CD8+, or CD8+CD57+ T cells (not recorded which) from PBMCs. The TCR comes from a human donor in good health, serving as a control. The sequence links TRBV6-2 or TRBV6-3 to TRBJ1-6; the D gene cannot be resolved reliably. The DNA sequence is TGTGCCAGCAGTCACCTCACCGGGCAGGTCCGGTTCGAGGATTCACCCCTCCACTTT. Translated, this gives CASSHLTGQVRFEDSPLHF.